This T cell receptor beta chain emerged from a study of somatic mutations in cytotoxic T cells in rheumatoid arthritis. Looking at the study overall: Certain T-cell populations stained with V beta antibodies were FACS-sorted to nearly 100% purity, and V beta1+ cells were TCRB-sequenced. Study-wide results and caveats: Levels of CD8+ T-cell clonality in rheumatoid arthritis patients were statistically indistinguishable from those seen in age-matched healthy controls, with no significant difference.

Some clones are missing from TCRdb's copy, which holds only in-frame ones; the method was immunoSEQ multiplex PCR. The profile shows roughly 11,000 clones, roughly 85% of them singletons. The CDR3 extends over 15 amino acids. V lost 2 bases and J lost 8, with 15 bases in between. Germline CDR1 reads ENHRY; CDR2 reads SYGVKD. As regards this clone: Antigen: not known.

V and J are TRBV10-3 and TRBJ1-4; a possible D gene is TRBD1 (6 bases). The sample was CD8+ T cells sorted from blood. The source of this sequence is an adult with rheumatoid arthritis. CDR3 nucleotides: TGTGCCATCAGTGAGCGACAGGAGGAGGGGGAAAAACTGTTTTTT. Protein product: CAISERQEEGEKLFF.